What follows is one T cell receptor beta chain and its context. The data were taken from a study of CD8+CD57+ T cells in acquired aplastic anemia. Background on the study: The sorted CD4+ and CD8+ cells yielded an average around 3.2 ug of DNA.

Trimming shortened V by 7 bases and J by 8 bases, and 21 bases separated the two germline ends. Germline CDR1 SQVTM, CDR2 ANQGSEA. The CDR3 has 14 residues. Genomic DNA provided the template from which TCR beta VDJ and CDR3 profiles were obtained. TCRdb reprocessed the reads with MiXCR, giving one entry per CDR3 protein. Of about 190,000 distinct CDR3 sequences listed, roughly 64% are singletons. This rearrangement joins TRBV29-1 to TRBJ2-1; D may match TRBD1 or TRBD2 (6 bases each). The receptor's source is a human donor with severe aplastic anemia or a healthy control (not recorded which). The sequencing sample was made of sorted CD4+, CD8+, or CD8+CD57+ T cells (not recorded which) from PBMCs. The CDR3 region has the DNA TGCAGCGCTGACCCACCGGGCCGGGGGCATGAGCAGTTCTTC. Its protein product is CSADPPGRGHEQFF.